The 15 T cell receptor beta chains below all came from one sample that was sequenced in a study of blood T cell repertoires in COVID-19. Profiled with immunoSEQ multiplex PCR; TCRdb holds only in-frame clones, not every one. The table includes 210,000 or so clones, around 84% detected once. The sequenced material came from peripheral blood. The receptors here all came from a woman over 75 with active or convalescent COVID-19.

This clone was recorded a few times. This chain connects TRBV29-1 to TRBJ1-2; 9 nucleotides line up with TRBD1. Germline trimming cut 4 bases from V and 7 bases from J; bases unmatched to any gene: 13. Germline loops: CDR1 SQVTM, CDR2 ANQGSEA. This CDR3 contains 15 residues. The CDR3 region has the DNA TGCAGCGTTGGCCTAGGCACAGGGGGCGTAGGTGGCTACACCTTC. Translation: CSVGLGTGGVGGYTF.

V usage is TRBV11-3 and J usage is TRBJ2-5; the D gene is possibly TRBD2 (6 bases). Germline CDR1 SGHNT, CDR2 YENEEA. The CDR3 sequence is 12 residues long. V gave up 2 bases and J gave up 7 bases, with 8 bases separating them. CDR3 in DNA: TGTGCCAGCAGCTTAAGGGGAGGGACCCAGTACTTC. Its translation is CASSLRGGTQYF. The entire variable domain, with the rest obtained from reference TRBV11-3 and TRBJ2-5, is as follows: EAGVVQSPRYKIIEKKQPVAFWCNPISGHNTLYWYLQNLGQGPELLIRYENEEAVDDSQLPKDRFSAERLKGVDSTLKIQPAELGDSAVYLCASSLRGGTQYFGPGTRLLVL.

V usage is TRBV6-6 and J usage is TRBJ1-2; D is perhaps TRBD1 (6 bases). The V and J ends lost 6 bases and 4 bases respectively, with 12 bases between them. There are 13 residues in the CDR3. Per germline, CDR1 MNHNY and CDR2 SVGAGI (reference sequence). CDR3 nucleotide sequence: TGTGCCAGCAGCCTCGGACAGTCCTATGGCTACACCTTC. The encoded protein is CASSLGQSYGYTF.

The chain has TRBV10-3 and TRBJ2-7; D gene unclear. V lost 0 bases and J 2 bases, leaving 5 bases between the germline ends. The CDR3 extends over 13 amino acids. The germline gives CDR1 ENHRY, CDR2 SYGVKD. The CDR3 reads CAISESAAYEQYF. The CDR3 DNA is TGTGCCATCAGTGAGTCGGCAGCCTACGAGCAGTACTTC.

The J gene is TRBJ2-1, the V gene TRBV14; 7 nucleotides align to TRBD2. The CDR3 is made up of 14 amino acids. V gave up 1 base and J gave up 9 bases; unmatched junction bases: 6. From germline, CDR1 is SGHDN and CDR2 FVKESK. CDR3 in amino acids: CASSQGDYWGEQFF. CDR3 nucleotide sequence: TGTGCCAGCAGCCAAGGGGACTATTGGGGTGAGCAGTTCTTC.

The chain is built from TRBV9 and TRBJ2-7; TRBD1 aligns across 12 bases. V gave up 0 bases and J gave up 5 bases; unmatched junction bases: 3. Germline V gene data show CDR1 as SGDLS and CDR2 as YYNGEE. This CDR3 spans 15 amino acids. The CDR3 sequence: CASSVAGTGGDEQYF. For the CDR3, the DNA is TGTGCCAGCAGCGTAGCCGGGACAGGGGGCGACGAGCAGTACTTC. The whole variable domain, filled in from reference TRBV9 and TRBJ2-7, reads DSGVTQTPKHLITATGQRVTLRCSPRSGDLSVYWYQQSLDQGLQFLIQYYNGEERAKGNILERFSAQQFPDLHSELNLSSLELGDSALYFCASSVAGTGGDEQYFGPGTRLTVT.

The V call is TRBV6-1, the J call TRBJ2-3; maybe TRBD2 (7 bases). CDR3 length: 15 residues. Deletions cut 3 bases from V and 4 bases from J, with 14 bases between. Germline values: CDR1 MNHNS, CDR2 SASEGT. The CDR3 DNA reads TGTGCCAGCAGTGATGGGGGGGCTGGGGCAGATACGCAGTATTTT. Translating gives CASSDGGAGADTQYF.

This clone was detected only a few times. The chain combines TRBV4-1 with TRBJ2-7; 9 positions agree with TRBD1. J lost 3 bases, V lost 4 bases, and 4 bases had no gene match. Germline V gene sequence: CDR1 MGHRA, CDR2 YSYEKL. CDR3 length: 14 amino acids. The CDR3 nucleotides are TGCGCCAGCAGCCGCCTGACAGGGGGCTACGAGCAGTACTTC. It codes for CASSRLTGGYEQYF.

V gene TRBV19 combines with J gene TRBJ2-2; 10 nucleotides match TRBD2. The V segment lost 10 bases and the J segment 7 bases; nucleotides outside the gene matches: 9. Germline V lookup: CDR1 LNHDA, CDR2 SQIVND (reference sequence). The CDR3 has 14 residues. The CDR3 region is CATRSGRAGGELFF. The CDR3 DNA is TGTGCCACCAGAAGCGGGAGGGCCGGCGGGGAGCTGTTTTTT.

The chain employs TRBV19 and TRBJ1-6; D remains ambiguous. CDR3 length equals 15 residues. Germline V gene sequence: CDR1 LNHDA, CDR2 SQIVND (reference sequence). The V gene lost 0 bases and the J gene lost 0 bases, with 3 bases spanning the gap. CDR3: CASSIESSYNSPLHF. The CDR3 DNA follows: TGTGCCAGTAGTATAGAGAGCTCCTATAATTCACCCCTCCACTTT.

This clone was seen a handful of times. V is TRBV7-2 and J is TRBJ2-1; TRBD2 aligns across 10 bases. Trimming removed 5 bases from V and 4 bases from J; junction bases left unmatched: 5. Germline-derived CDR1 and CDR2 are SGHTA and FQGNSA. This CDR3 is built from 15 residues. The CDR3 here is CASSELAGSYNEQFF. The CDR3 DNA sequence: TGTGCCAGCAGCGAACTAGCGGGGTCATACAATGAGCAGTTCTTC.

The chain has TRBV10-3 and TRBJ2-3, with no clear D. V lost 5 bases and J lost 2, with 8 bases in between. The germline gives CDR1 ENHRY, CDR2 SYGVKD. The CDR3 is 13 residues long. CDR3 nucleotide sequence: TGTGCCATCAGTAAAGGAGACACAGATACGCAGTATTTT. This sequence encodes CAISKGDTDTQYF.

This clone is a singleton in its sample. The chain employs TRBV7-2 and TRBJ1-3; D possibly corresponds to TRBD1 (6 bases). V gave up 5 bases and J gave up 0 bases, with 11 bases separating them. The CDR3 consists of 15 residues. CDR1 is SGHTA, CDR2 FQGNSA, per germline. The CDR3 region is CASSVDSYSGNTIYF. CDR3 coding DNA: TGTGCCAGCAGCGTGGACAGTTACTCTGGAAACACCATATATTTT.

This clone was counted ten times or more. The genes are TRBV28 and TRBJ1-1; D unclear. CDR1 and CDR2 from the germline V gene are MDHEN and SYDVKM. With 2 bases removed from V and 6 bases from J, the gap between germline ends came to 10 bases. The CDR3 spans 13 residues. The CDR3 DNA sequence: TGTGCCAGCAGTTTAAATTCGGTGGCTGAAGCTTTCTTT. It codes for CASSLNSVAEAFF.

Here the CDR3 DNA reads TGTGCCAGCAGTTTTATTGGGGGAAACAGGGGTAATGAGCAGTTCTTC. It specifies CASSFIGGNRGNEQFF. V and J are TRBV28 and TRBJ2-1; 7 bases are a match to TRBD1. The CDR3 has 16 amino acids. Germline V gene lookup returns CDR1 MDHEN and CDR2 SYDVKM. V was clipped by 3 bases and J by 7 bases; unmatched bases: 12.